Shown below are 13 T cell receptor beta chains from a single sample sequenced in a study of beta chain features in type 1 diabetes. Overall study results and limits: Moderately but significantly shorter TCRB CDR3s were found in Type 1 diabetes patients in all four CD4+ subsets.

Expressed TCRB transcripts were sequenced after all isolated RNA was converted to cDNA. TCRdb's copy holds only in-frame clones and misses some; the assay was immunoSEQ multiplex PCR. The repertoire holds about 52,000 clones, with around 40% as singletons. Antigens for these TCRs are unknown. Sequenced material: Tregs from blood. The receptors shown here come from a man in his thirties or forties with type 1 diabetes.

The V call is TRBV19, the J call TRBJ2-7; the match to TRBD1 covers 9 bases. CDR1 is LNHDA, CDR2 SQIVND, per germline (reference sequence). The CDR3 totals 16 residues. The junction had 7 bases not matched to a gene; V was cut back by 3 bases and J by 1 base. The CDR3 DNA is TGTGCCAGTAGTATGGGGGACAGGGCGCGGTCCTACGAGCAGTACTTC. It is translated as CASSMGDRARSYEQYF.

The chain carries TRBV10-3 and TRBJ2-5; TRBD2 matches 7 bases. The J call could be wrong; TRBJ2-7 is a better fit for the DNA end. The CDR3 loop spans 13 amino acids. Germline CDR1 is ENHRY and CDR2 is SYGVKD. CDR3 sequence reads: CAITLGEGYEQYF. The CDR3 DNA follows: TGTGCCATCACCCTGGGGGAGGGCTACGAGCAGTACTTC.

This clone was detected only a few times. One end of the junction fails to match germline, which may point to a read error. V gene TRBV7-7 combines with J gene TRBJ2-1, with D possibly being TRBD2 (7 bases). This CDR3 spans 13 amino acids. Looked up from germline, CDR1 is SSHAT and CDR2 is FNYEAQ (reference sequence). The chain's CDR3 is CASSLEGGGEQFF. As DNA, the CDR3 is TGTGCTAGCAGCTTAGAGGGAGGGGGTGAGCAGTTCTTC.

The chain couples TRBV4-2 to TRBJ2-6, with D perhaps TRBD1 (5 bases). CDR3 length: 16 amino acids. Germline V CDR1 and CDR2: LGHNA, YNFKEQ. The ends were cut back, 0 bases at V and 2 bases at J, with 8 bases in the middle. CDR3 DNA sequence: TGTGCCAGCAGCCAAGAGTTGGGGCCTGGGGCCAACGTCCTGACTTTC. Amino acid sequence: CASSQELGPGANVLTF.

The chain couples TRBV7-9 to TRBJ1-4; no reliable D call. Looked up from germline, CDR1 is SEHNR and CDR2 is FQNEAQ (reference sequence). The CDR3 runs to 14 residues. The V end lost 7 bases, the J end lost 6 bases, and 15 bases lay between the germline ends. The CDR3 DNA is TGTGCCAGCACCTCTAATTCCGTCGATGAAAAACTGTTTTTT. Translation gives CASTSNSVDEKLFF.

This clone appeared a few times. This chain uses TRBV10-3 with TRBJ2-3; D gene ambiguous. The V gene lost 0 bases and the J gene lost 8 bases, with 12 bases spanning the gap. The CDR3 runs 14 residues. In germline, CDR1 is ENHRY, CDR2 SYGVKD. The CDR3 here is CAISESNGEGTQYF. CDR3 bases: TGTGCCATCAGTGAGTCGAACGGAGAAGGTACGCAGTATTTT.

The table lists this clone with a few counts. The chain combines TRBV5-1 with TRBJ2-1, with 12 bases that match TRBD2. Per the germline V gene, CDR1 is SGHRS and CDR2 is YFSETQ. J gave up 9 bases and V 5 bases, and 6 bases lay outside the gene matches. CDR3 length: 14 amino acids. CDR3: CASRVLLAGGEQFF. In DNA form, the CDR3 reads TGCGCCAGCAGGGTGTTACTAGCGGGAGGTGAGCAGTTCTTC.

The chain is built from TRBV18 and TRBJ1-2, with D unresolved. CDR1 is KGHSH, CDR2 LQKENI, per germline. CDR3 length equals 11 residues. Trimming pared 5 bases from V and 6 bases from J, leaving 7 bases between. Here the CDR3 reads CASSAGDGYTF. The CDR3 DNA reads TGTGCCAGCTCAGCCGGGGATGGCTACACCTTC.

CDR3 in amino acids: CASSPGGRVTEAFF. Here the CDR3 DNA reads TGTGCCAGCTCACCGGGGGGGCGCGTCACTGAAGCTTTCTTT. The J gene is TRBJ1-1, the V gene TRBV18, with D possibly being TRBD1 (6 bases). The CDR3 is made up of 14 amino acids. The germline CDR1 and CDR2 sequences are KGHSH and LQKENI. The V end was cut by 3 bases, the J end by 4 bases, with 12 bases between.

The chain couples TRBV19 to TRBJ2-3, with D uncertain. CDR3 size: 14 residues. The V and J ends lost 6 bases and 0 bases respectively, with 10 bases between them. CDR1 and CDR2 (germline): LNHDA, SQIVND (reference sequence). The chain's CDR3 is CASRQSLSTDTQYF. In DNA form, the CDR3 reads TGTGCCAGTAGACAGAGTTTGAGCACAGATACGCAGTATTTT.

The gene calls are TRBV2 and TRBJ2-7; a possible D gene is TRBD2 (6 bases). Germline CDR1 SNHLY, CDR2 FYNNEI. Trimming left V 10 bases short and J 12 bases short, with 19 bases between. The CDR3 consists of 11 residues. DNA of the CDR3: TGTGCCAACAGGCGGGACCTCCAGTGGTACTTC. Protein: CANRRDLQWYF.

The V and J genes are TRBV7-2 and TRBJ2-5, with D possibly being TRBD2 (5 bases). This CDR3 is 16 amino acids long. The germline CDR1 and CDR2 sequences are SGHTA and FQGNSA. Trimming shortened V by 2 bases and J by 7 bases, and 20 bases separated the two germline ends. The CDR3 DNA follows: TGTGCCAGCAGCTTACCGCCGGGATCCGTCTCGGGGACCCAGTACTTC. Translation gives CASSLPPGSVSGTQYF.

This sequence joins TRBV7-6 and TRBJ2-5; 9 bases map to TRBD1. From germline, CDR1 is SGHVS and CDR2 FNYEAQ. The CDR3 consists of 15 residues. Trimming at V came to 5 bases and at J to 7 bases, leaving 11 bases not matched to a gene. The CDR3 DNA follows: TGTGCCAGCAGCGCCCTGGGACAGGGTCTCGGGACCCAGTACTTC. It specifies CASSALGQGLGTQYF.